This record concerns one T cell receptor beta chain sequence. Its target is not known. This record comes from a study of neoadjuvant nivolumab and ipilimumab in lung cancer. Germline-derived CDR1 and CDR2 are SQVTM and ANQGSEA. V trimming: 7 bases; J trimming: 8 bases; junction bases outside the gene matches: 10. The CDR3 covers 13 residues. Repertoires were generated with immunoSEQ multiplex PCR, while TCRdb's copy carries only in-frame clones and drops some. The profile shows some 26,000 clones, 80% to 85% of them singletons. Notes on the study in general: Higher pretherapy blood TCR richness went with higher resected-tumor richness. A small number of samples were TCR sequenced.

Sample: tumor tissue, taken after neoadjuvant nivolumab, alone or with ipilimumab, at or shortly before surgery. V and J are TRBV29-1 and TRBJ2-1; the match to TRBD1 covers 8 bases. The receptor was isolated from an adult with non-small cell lung cancer. CDR3 DNA: TGCAGCGCCTGGGACAGGACAGATCATGAGCAGTTCTTC. This codes for CSAWDRTDHEQFF.